The next 18 T cell receptor beta chains were all read from a single sample in a study of liver allograft versus peripheral blood T cells. For the study at large: What was compared were the T cell receptor repertoires in transplanted livers and those in the peripheral blood of recipients.

TCRdb passed the reads through MiXCR, listing each CDR3 protein once. The sample consists of some 3,700 distinct CDR3 sequences, approximately 16% of them appearing once. The receptors stem from a human patient who had a liver transplant. Some T cells may possibly be graft donor cells.

By sample fraction, this clonotype is medium-sized. This sequence joins TRBV20-1 and TRBJ1-2; perhaps TRBD1 as D (5 bases). In germline, CDR1 is DFQATT, CDR2 SNEGSKA (reference sequence). The CDR3 has 13 amino acids. The V and J ends lost 2 bases and 10 bases respectively, with 17 bases between them. CDR3 in amino acids: CSARTGREKYYTF. DNA for the CDR3: TGCAGTGCTAGAACCGGCAGGGAGAAGTACTACACCTTC.

By sample fraction, this clonotype is medium-sized. This rearrangement joins TRBV5-5 to TRBJ1-6, with D possibly being TRBD1 (6 bases). In germline, CDR1 is SGHKS, CDR2 YYEKEE (reference sequence). The CDR3 has 16 residues. V lost 5 bases to trimming and J lost 7 bases, with 19 bases between them. The CDR3 is CASRRNPQGENSPLHF. CDR3 in DNA: TGTGCCAGCAGGCGAAACCCACAGGGTGAGAATTCACCCCTCCACTTT.

Sample share makes this clonotype medium-sized (0.01 to 0.1%). The V call is TRBV6-1, the J call TRBJ1-2; 7 bases agree with TRBD1. V lost 4 bases and J lost 7; bases outside the gene matches: 6. The CDR3 spans 13 residues. Germline V gives CDR1 MNHNS, CDR2 SASEGT. CDR3 in DNA: TGTGCCAGCAGTGTGGGGACAGCAAGTGGCTACACCTTC. It yields the protein CASSVGTASGYTF.

Sample share makes this clonotype medium-sized. As DNA, the CDR3 is TGTGCCTGGAGTGGACAGGGCGACACTGAAGCTTTCTTT. Its protein product is CAWSGQGDTEAFF. The V call is TRBV30, the J call TRBJ1-1, with 7 bases identical to TRBD1. Germline CDR1 is GTSNPN and CDR2 is SVGIG (reference sequence). The CDR3 has 13 residues. V lost 1 base, J lost 3 bases, and 2 bases stayed unmatched.

This clonotype is medium-sized in the sample. The CDR3 sequence is CATNTGTGAGRGIQYF. DNA for the CDR3: TGTGCCACCAATACCGGGACAGGGGCCGGTCGGGGAATTCAGTACTTC. The chain couples TRBV15 to TRBJ2-4, with 10 bases aligning to TRBD1. Germline CDR1 reads LNHNV; CDR2 reads YYDKDF (reference sequence). CDR3 size: 16 residues. V trimming: 7 bases; J trimming: 10 bases; junction bases outside the gene matches: 16.

By share, this clonotype counts as medium-sized. J is TRBJ1-6 and V is TRBV6-1, with 8 bases that match TRBD1. Germline loops: CDR1 MNHNS, CDR2 SASEGT. The CDR3 runs 16 residues. Germline trimming cut 5 bases from V and 7 bases from J; bases unmatched to any gene: 10. CDR3 DNA sequence: TGTGCCAGCAGTTACGGGACAGGAAATCGGAATTCACCCCTCCACTTT. Translated, it gives CASSYGTGNRNSPLHF.

In the case of this clonotype: With a much larger clone just one base away, this may be a read error. This sequence joins TRBV10-3 and TRBJ1-1, with D possibly TRBD1 on 6 matching bases. V dropped 6 bases and J dropped 11 bases, with 25 bases sitting between them. Germline V gene data show CDR1 as ENHRY and CDR2 as SYGVKD. The CDR3 runs 15 residues. The DNA of the CDR3 is TGTGCCATCAGCCCACGGGGATGGGCGGGGGGCGGGGCTTTCTTT. Its protein is CAISPRGWAGGGAFF.

By its share, this clonotype is large. The gene calls are TRBV18 and TRBJ2-7; D not resolved. Germline CDR1 reads KGHSH; CDR2 reads LQKENI. Trimming took off 4 bases at V and 6 bases at J, with 13 bases between the two ends. This CDR3 region has 13 residues. CDR3 nucleotides: TGTGCCAGCTCACGGTCAGACTCAGGCGAGCAGTACGTC. Translated: CASSRSDSGEQYV.

This clonotype was seen ten or more times. V usage is TRBV7-2 and J usage is TRBJ1-3; tentatively, D is TRBD1 (5 bases). The V gene's germline CDR1 is SGHTA and CDR2 FQGNSA. CDR3 length equals 14 residues. The germline V and J ends were trimmed by 8 bases and 0 bases, with 11 bases remaining between them. In DNA form, the CDR3 reads TGTGCCAGCTCGAGGGGTCTCTCTGGAAACACCATATATTTT. This gives the protein CASSRGLSGNTIYF.

The sample holds many counts of this clonotype. The chain uses TRBV12-3 or TRBV12-4 and TRBJ2-7; 8 bases are shared with TRBD1. V lost 3 bases and J lost 6; bases outside the gene matches: 10. The CDR3 loop spans 15 amino acids. CDR3 loop: CASSLVGDRRSEQYF. The DNA for the CDR3 is TGTGCCAGCAGTTTGGTTGGGGACAGGAGGTCCGAGCAGTACTTC.

This clonotype is labeled large. The chain combines TRBV7-2 with TRBJ1-3; 10 bases match TRBD1. Germline CDR1 and CDR2: SGHTA and FQGNSA. This CDR3 has 16 amino acids. Trimming at V came to 5 bases and at J to 4 bases, leaving 8 bases not matched to a gene. DNA of the CDR3: TGTGCCAGCAGCCTAGACGGGACAGGGGCCGGAAACACCATATATTTT. Its translation is CASSLDGTGAGNTIYF.

Sample share makes this clonotype large. This chain links TRBV29-1 with TRBJ1-1, with D unresolved. The germline CDR1 and CDR2 sequences are SQVTM and ANQGSEA. V lost 4 bases, J lost 0 bases, and 6 bases lay in between. There are 12 residues in the CDR3. The DNA for the CDR3 is TGCAGCGTTGGCATGATGAACACTGAAGCTTTCTTT. It encodes CSVGMMNTEAFF.

In this sample, this clonotype is medium-sized. This chain links TRBV6-2 or TRBV6-3 with TRBJ2-6; TRBD1 is a possible D gene (5 bases). V was shortened by 6 bases and J by 0 bases, with 12 bases between the two germline ends. Germline CDR1 is MNHEY and CDR2 is SVGEGT. The CDR3 contains 16 residues. CDR3 protein: CASRRPTGSGANVLTF. DNA of the CDR3: TGTGCCAGCAGGAGACCAACAGGCTCTGGGGCCAACGTCCTGACTTTC.

The V call is TRBV12-3 or TRBV12-4, the J call TRBJ2-1, with D possibly being TRBD1 (6 bases). The germline V and J ends were trimmed by 6 bases and 9 bases, with 27 bases remaining between them. This CDR3 is 17 amino acids long. The CDR3 nucleotides read TGTGCCAGCAGGTTTTCGGGACACAATATTTGGGAGAGTGAGCAGTTCTTC. Its protein is CASRFSGHNIWESEQFF.

By share, this clonotype ranks as medium-sized. CDR3 protein: CASSLGRYVDEQFF. CDR3 sequence (DNA): TGTGCCAGTAGTTTGGGGAGGTATGTCGATGAGCAGTTCTTC. J is TRBJ2-1 and V is TRBV19; a weak D match, TRBD2 (6 bases). The CDR3 is 14 residues long. Germline V gene lookup returns CDR1 LNHDA and CDR2 SQIVND (reference sequence). The germline V and J ends were trimmed by 5 bases and 8 bases, with 16 bases remaining between them.

This clonotype is medium-sized. The gene calls are TRBV19 and TRBJ1-4, with a possible D match to TRBD1 (6 bases). The CDR3 length is 16 residues. V was clipped by 2 bases and J by 1 base, with 11 bases between them. Germline CDR1 LNHDA, CDR2 SQIVND (reference sequence). CDR3 nucleotides: TGTGCCAGTAGTATAACAGGGTCGAAAACTAATGAAAAACTGTTTTTT. This codes for CASSITGSKTNEKLFF.

This clonotype is medium-sized within its sample. The CDR3 DNA follows: TGTGCCAGCAGTTACTCTGGGGGACTGGGGGGTGAAAAACTGTTTTTT. Its protein is CASSYSGGLGGEKLFF. The chain joins TRBV6-5 to TRBJ1-4, with D maybe TRBD1 (5 bases). The CDR3 spans 16 residues. Looked up from germline, CDR1 is MNHEY and CDR2 is SVGAGI. V dropped 0 bases and J dropped 7 bases, with 15 bases sitting between them.

This clonotype has only a few counts. The V call is TRBV28, the J call TRBJ2-1, with D hard to call. Germline values: CDR1 MDHEN, CDR2 SYDVKM. There are 15 residues in the CDR3. The germline V and J ends were trimmed by 2 bases and 1 base, with 9 bases remaining between them. CDR3 protein: CASSLVLGSYNEQFF. The DNA of the CDR3 is TGTGCCAGCAGTTTAGTCCTAGGATCCTACAATGAGCAGTTCTTC.